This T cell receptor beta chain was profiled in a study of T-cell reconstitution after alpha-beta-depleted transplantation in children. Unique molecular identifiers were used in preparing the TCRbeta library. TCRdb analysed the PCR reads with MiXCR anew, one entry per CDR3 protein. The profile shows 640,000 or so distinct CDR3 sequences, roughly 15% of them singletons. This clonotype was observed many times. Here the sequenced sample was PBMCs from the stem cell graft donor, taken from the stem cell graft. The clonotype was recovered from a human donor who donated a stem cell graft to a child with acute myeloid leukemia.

The CDR3 here is CSVTAATLNTEAFF. DNA of the CDR3: TGCAGCGTCACGGCGGCCACACTGAACACTGAAGCTTTCTTT. The chain joins TRBV29-1 to TRBJ1-1; D uncertain. Trimming took 6 bases from V and 0 from J, leaving 14 bases between them. In germline, CDR1 is SQVTM, CDR2 ANQGSEA. This CDR3 spans 14 amino acids.